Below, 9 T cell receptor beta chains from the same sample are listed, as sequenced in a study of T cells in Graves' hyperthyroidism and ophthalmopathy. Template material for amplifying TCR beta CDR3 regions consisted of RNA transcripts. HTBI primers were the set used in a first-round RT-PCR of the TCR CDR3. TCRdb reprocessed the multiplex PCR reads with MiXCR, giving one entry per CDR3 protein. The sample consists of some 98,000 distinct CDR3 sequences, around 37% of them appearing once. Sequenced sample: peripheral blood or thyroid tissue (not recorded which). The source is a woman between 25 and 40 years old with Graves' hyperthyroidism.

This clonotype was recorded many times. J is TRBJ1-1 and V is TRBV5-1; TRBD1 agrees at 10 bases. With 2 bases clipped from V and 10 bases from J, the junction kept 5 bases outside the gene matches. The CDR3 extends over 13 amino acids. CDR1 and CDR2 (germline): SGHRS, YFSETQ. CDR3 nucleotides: TGCGCCAGCAGCTTTGGGACAGGGGAGGCAGCTTTCTTT. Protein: CASSFGTGEAAFF.

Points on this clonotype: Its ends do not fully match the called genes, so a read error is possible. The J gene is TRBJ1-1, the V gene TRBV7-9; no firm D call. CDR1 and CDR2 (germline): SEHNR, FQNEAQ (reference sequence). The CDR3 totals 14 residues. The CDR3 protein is CASSTTALNAEAFF. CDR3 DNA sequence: TGTGCCAGCAGCACAACAGCTTTGAACGCTGAAGCTTTCTTT.

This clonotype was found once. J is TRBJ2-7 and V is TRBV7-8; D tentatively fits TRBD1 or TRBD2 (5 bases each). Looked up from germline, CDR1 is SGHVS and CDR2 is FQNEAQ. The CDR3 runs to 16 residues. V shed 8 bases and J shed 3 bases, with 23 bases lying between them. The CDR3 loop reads CASGIEGPSSYYEQYF. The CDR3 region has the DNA TGTGCCAGCGGCATAGAGGGACCAAGTTCCTACTACGAGCAGTACTTC.

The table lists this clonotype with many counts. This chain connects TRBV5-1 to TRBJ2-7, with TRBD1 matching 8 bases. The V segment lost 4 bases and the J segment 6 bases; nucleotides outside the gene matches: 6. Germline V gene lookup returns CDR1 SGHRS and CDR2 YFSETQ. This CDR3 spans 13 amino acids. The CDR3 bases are TGCGCCAGCAGCAAGGACAGGGTTGGCGAGCAGTACTTC. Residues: CASSKDRVGEQYF.

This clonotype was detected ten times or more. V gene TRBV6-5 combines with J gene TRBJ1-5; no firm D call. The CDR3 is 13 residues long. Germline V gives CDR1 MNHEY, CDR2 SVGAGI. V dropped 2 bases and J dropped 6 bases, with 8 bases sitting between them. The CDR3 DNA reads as TGTGCCAGCAGTTACCTGGGAGGTCAGCCCCAGCATTTT. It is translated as CASSYLGGQPQHF.

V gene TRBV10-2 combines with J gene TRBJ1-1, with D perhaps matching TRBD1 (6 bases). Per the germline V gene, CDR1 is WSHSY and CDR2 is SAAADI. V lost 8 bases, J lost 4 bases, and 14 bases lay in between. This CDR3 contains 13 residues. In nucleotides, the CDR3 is TGCGCCAGCGGACCGGGACAACGCACTGAAGCTTTCTTT. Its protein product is CASGPGQRTEAFF.

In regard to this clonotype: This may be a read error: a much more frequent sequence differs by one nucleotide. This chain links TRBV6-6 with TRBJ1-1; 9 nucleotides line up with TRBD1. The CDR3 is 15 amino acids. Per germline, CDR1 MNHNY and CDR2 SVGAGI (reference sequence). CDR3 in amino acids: CASRDRGWVNTEASF. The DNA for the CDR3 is TGTGCCAGCAGAGACAGGGGGTGGGTGAACACTGAAGCTTCCTTT.

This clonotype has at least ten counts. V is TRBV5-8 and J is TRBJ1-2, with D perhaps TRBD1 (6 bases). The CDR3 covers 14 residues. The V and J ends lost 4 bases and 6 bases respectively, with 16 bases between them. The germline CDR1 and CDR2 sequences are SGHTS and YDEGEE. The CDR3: CASSTGGTCNGYTF. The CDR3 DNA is TGTGCCAGCAGCACGGGGGGGACATGCAATGGCTACACCTTC.

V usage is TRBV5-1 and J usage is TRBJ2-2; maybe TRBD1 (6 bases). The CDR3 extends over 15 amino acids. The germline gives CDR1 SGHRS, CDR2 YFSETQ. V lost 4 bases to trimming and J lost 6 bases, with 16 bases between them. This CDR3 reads CASSGGQLKAGELFF. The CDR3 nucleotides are TGCGCCAGCAGCGGGGGACAACTTAAGGCCGGGGAGCTGTTTTTT.